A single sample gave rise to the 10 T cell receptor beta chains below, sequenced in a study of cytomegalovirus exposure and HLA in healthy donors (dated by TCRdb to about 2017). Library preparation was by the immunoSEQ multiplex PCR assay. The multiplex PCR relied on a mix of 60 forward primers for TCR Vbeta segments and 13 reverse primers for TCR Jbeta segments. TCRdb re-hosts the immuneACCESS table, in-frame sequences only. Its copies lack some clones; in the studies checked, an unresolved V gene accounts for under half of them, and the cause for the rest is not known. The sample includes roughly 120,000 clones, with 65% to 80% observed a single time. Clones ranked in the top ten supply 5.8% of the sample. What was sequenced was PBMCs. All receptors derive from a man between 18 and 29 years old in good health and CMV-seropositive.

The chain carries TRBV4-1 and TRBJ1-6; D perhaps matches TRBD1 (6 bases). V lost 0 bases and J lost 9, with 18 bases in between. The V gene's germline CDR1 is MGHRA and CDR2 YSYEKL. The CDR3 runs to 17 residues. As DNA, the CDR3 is TGCGCCAGCAGCCAAGATCCATCCGGTGGGGGCATTTCACCCCTCCACTTT. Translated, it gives CASSQDPSGGGISPLHF.

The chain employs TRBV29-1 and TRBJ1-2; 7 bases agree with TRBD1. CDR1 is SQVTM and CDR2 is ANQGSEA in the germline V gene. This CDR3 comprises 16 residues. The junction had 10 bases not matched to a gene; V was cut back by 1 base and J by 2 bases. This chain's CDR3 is CSVEGTIGDRNYGYTF. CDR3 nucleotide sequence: TGCAGCGTTGAAGGTACCATTGGGGACAGAAACTATGGCTACACCTTC.

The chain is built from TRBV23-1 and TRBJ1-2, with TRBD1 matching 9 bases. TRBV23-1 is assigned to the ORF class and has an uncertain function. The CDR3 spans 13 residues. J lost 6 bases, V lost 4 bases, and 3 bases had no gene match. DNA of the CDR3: TGCGCCAGCAGTCCGAGGGACAGGGATGGCTACACCTTC. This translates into CASSPRDRDGYTF.

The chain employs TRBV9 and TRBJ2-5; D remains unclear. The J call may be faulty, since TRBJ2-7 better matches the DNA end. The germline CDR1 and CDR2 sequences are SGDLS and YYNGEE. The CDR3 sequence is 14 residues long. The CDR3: CASSAVGSSYEQYF. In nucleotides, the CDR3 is TGTGCCAGCAGCGCGGTGGGTAGCTCCTACGAGCAGTACTTC.

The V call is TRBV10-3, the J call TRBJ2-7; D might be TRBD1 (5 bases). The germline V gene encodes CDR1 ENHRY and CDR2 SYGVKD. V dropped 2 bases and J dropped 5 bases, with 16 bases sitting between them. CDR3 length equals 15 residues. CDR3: CAISEQLGVRDEQYF. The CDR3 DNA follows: TGTGCCATCAGTGAGCAATTAGGGGTAAGGGACGAGCAGTACTTC.

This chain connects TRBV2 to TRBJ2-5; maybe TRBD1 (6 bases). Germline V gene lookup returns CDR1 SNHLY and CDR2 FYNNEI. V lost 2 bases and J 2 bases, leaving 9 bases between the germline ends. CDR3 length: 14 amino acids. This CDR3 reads CASSERQGQETQYF. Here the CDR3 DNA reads TGTGCCAGCAGTGAAAGGCAGGGGCAAGAGACCCAGTACTTC.

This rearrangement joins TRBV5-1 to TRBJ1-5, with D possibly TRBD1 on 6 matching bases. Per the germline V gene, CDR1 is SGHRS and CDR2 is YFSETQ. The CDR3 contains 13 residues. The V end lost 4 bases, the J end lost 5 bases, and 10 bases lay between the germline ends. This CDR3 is CASSPDSYQPQHF. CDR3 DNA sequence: TGCGCCAGCAGCCCGGACAGCTATCAGCCCCAGCATTTT.

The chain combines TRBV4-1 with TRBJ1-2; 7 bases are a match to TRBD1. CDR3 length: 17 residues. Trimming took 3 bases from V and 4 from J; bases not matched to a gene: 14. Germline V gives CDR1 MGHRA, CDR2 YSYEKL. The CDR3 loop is CASSHRTGNPGTYGYTF. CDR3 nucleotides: TGCGCCAGCAGCCACCGGACAGGAAACCCGGGGACCTATGGCTACACCTTC.

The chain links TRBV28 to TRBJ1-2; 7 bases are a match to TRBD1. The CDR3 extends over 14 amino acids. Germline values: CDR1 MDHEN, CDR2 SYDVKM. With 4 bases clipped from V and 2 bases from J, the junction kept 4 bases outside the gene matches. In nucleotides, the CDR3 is TGTGCCAGCAGTTCGACAGGGCCCAACTATGGCTACACCTTC. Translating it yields CASSSTGPNYGYTF.

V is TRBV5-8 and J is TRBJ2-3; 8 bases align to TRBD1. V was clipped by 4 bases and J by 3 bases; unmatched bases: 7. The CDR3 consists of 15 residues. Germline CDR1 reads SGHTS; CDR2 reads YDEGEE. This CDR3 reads CASSPGTGGTDTQYF. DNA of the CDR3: TGTGCCAGCAGCCCGGGGACAGGTGGAACAGATACGCAGTATTTT.